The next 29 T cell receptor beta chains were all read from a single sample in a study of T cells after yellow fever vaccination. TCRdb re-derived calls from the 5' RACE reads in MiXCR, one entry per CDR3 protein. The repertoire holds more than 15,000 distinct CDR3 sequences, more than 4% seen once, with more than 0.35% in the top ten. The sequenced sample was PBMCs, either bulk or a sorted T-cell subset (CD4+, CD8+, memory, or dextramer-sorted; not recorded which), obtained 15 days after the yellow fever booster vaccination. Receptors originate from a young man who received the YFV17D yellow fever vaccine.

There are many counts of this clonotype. The DNA for the CDR3 is TGCGCCAGCAGCTTTTCCGGGACAGATAATTCACCCCTCCACTTT. As protein: CASSFSGTDNSPLHF. The rearrangement joins TRBV5-1 to TRBJ1-6; 7 bases align to TRBD1. CDR1 is SGHRS, CDR2 YFSETQ, per germline. With 2 bases clipped from V and 5 bases from J, the junction kept 4 bases outside the gene matches. The CDR3 runs 15 residues.

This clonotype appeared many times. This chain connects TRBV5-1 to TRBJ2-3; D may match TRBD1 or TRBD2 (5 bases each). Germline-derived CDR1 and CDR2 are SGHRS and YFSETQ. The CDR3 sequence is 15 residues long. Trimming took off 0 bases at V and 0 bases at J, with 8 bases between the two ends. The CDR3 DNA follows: TGCGCCAGCAGCTTGGTCGGGGCGAGCACAGATACGCAGTATTTT. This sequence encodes CASSLVGASTDTQYF.

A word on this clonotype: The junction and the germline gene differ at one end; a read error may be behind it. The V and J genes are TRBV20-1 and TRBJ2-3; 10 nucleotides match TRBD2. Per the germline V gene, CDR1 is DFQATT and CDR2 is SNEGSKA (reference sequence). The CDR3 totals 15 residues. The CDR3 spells CGADIAGGYTDTQYF. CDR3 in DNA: TGCGGTGCTGATATAGCGGGGGGCTACACAGATACGCAGTATTTT.

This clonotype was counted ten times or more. CDR3 nucleotide sequence: TGTGCCAGCTCACTCCAATTGACGACGAACACCGGGGAGCTGTTTTTT. Its translation: CASSLQLTTNTGELFF. The V call is TRBV18, the J call TRBJ2-2; D ambiguous. Between the trimmed V and J ends, which lost 4 bases and 0 bases, there was a span of 12 bases. The germline V gene has CDR1 KGHSH and CDR2 LQKENI. The CDR3 loop spans 16 amino acids.

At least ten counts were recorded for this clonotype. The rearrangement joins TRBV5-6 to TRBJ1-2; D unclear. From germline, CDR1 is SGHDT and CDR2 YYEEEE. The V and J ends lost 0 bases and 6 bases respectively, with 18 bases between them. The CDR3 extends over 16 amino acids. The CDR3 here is CASSLANRAEDNGYTF. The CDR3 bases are TGTGCCAGCAGCTTGGCCAATAGGGCAGAAGATAATGGCTACACCTTC. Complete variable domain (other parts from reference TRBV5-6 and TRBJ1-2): DAGVTQSPTHLIKTRGQQVTLRCSPKSGHDTVSWYQQALGQGPQFIFQYYEEEERQRGNFPDRFSGHQFPNYSSELNVNALLLGDSALYLCASSLANRAEDNGYTFGSGTRLTVV.

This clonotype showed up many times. The CDR3 loop reads CASSPGELTYNEQFF. The CDR3 nucleotides read TGTGCCAGCAGCCCAGGAGAATTAACCTACAATGAGCAGTTCTTC. V and J are TRBV4-2 and TRBJ2-1; no clear D. V lost 4 bases to trimming and J lost 2 bases, with 12 bases between them. CDR1 and CDR2 (germline): LGHNA, YNFKEQ. The length of the CDR3 is 15 residues.

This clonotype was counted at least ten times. CDR3 sequence: CAISESLETQYF. CDR3 nucleotides: TGTGCCATCAGTGAGTCTTTAGAGACCCAGTACTTC. V is TRBV10-3 and J is TRBJ2-5; D not resolved. This CDR3 is 12 amino acids long. Germline loops: CDR1 ENHRY, CDR2 SYGVKD. V was pared by 0 bases and J by 4 bases, with 3 bases between.

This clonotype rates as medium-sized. The CDR3, as DNA: TGCAGTGCTAGTGGCGACAGCACCTACGAGCAGTACTTC. Amino acids: CSASGDSTYEQYF. The chain recombines TRBV20-1 with TRBJ2-7; D perhaps matches TRBD1 (5 bases). The germline V gene has CDR1 DFQATT and CDR2 SNEGSKA (reference sequence). This CDR3 comprises 13 residues. The germline V and J ends were trimmed by 3 bases and 2 bases, with 11 bases remaining between them.

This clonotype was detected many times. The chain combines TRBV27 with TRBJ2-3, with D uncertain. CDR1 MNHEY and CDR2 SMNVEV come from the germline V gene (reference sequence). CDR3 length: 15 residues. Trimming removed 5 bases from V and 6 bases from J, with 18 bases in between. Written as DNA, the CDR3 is TGTGCCAGCAGTCCCCTAGAGGCAGCATGGGATACGCAGTATTTT. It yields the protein CASSPLEAAWDTQYF.

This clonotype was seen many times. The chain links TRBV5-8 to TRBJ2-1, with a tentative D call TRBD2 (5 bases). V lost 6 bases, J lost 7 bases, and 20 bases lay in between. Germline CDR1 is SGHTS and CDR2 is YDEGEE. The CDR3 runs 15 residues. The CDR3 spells CASNQEGLPTNEQFF. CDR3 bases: TGTGCCAGCAACCAAGAAGGACTGCCGACAAATGAGCAGTTCTTC. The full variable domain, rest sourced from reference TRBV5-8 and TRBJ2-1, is EAGVTQSPTHLIKTRGQQATLRCSPISGHTSVYWYQQALGLGLQFLLWYDEGEERNRGNFPPRFSGRQFPNYSSELNVNALELEDSALYLCASNQEGLPTNEQFFGPGTRLTVL.

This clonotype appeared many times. The CDR3 DNA is TGTGCCAGCGCGGGGGACAGAGACCTCACCGGGGAGCTGTTTTTT. Amino acid sequence: CASAGDRDLTGELFF. V and J are TRBV3-1 and TRBJ2-2, with D perhaps matching TRBD1 or TRBD2 (7 bases each). The CDR3 sequence is 15 residues long. V shed 8 bases and J shed 4 bases, with 17 bases lying between them. The germline gives CDR1 LGHDT, CDR2 YNNKEL (reference sequence). The full variable domain, its missing parts supplied by reference TRBV3-1 and TRBJ2-2, is DTAVSQTPKYLVTQMGNDKSIKCEQNLGHDTMYWYKQDSKKFLKIMFSYNNKELIINETVPNRFSPKSPDKAHLNLHINSLELGDSAVYFCASAGDRDLTGELFFGEGSRLTVL.

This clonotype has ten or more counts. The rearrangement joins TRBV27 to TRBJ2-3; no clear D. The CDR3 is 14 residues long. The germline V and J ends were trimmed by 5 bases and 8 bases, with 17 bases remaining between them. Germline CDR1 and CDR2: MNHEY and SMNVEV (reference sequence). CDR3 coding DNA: TGTGCCAGCAGTATCGGTACGAGCTGGGGTACGCAGTATTTT. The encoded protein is CASSIGTSWGTQYF.

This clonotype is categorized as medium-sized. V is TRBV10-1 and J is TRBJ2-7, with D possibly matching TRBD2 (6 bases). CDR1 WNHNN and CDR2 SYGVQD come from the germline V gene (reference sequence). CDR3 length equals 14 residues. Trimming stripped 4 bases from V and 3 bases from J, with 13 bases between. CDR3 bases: TGCGCCAGCAGTGTCGGGAGATCGGACTACGAGCAGTACTTC. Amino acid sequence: CASSVGRSDYEQYF.

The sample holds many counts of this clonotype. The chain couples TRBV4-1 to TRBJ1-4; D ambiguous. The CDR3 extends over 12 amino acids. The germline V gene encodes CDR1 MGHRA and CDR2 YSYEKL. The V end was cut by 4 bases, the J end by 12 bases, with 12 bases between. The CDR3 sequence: CASSRRPEELFF. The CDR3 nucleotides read TGCGCCAGCAGCCGCCGCCCGGAGGAACTGTTTTTT.

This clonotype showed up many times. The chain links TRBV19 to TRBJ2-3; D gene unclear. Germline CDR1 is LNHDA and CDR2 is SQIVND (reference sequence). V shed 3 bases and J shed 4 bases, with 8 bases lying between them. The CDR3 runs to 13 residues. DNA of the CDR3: TGTGCCAGTAGTATCGGGTACCCAGATACGCAGTATTTT. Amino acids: CASSIGYPDTQYF.

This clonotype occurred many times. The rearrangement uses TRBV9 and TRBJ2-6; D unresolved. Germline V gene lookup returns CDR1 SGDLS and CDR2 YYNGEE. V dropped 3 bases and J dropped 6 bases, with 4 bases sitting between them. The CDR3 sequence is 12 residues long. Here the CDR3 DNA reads TGTGCCAGCAGCGGGGCGGCCAACGTCCTGACTTTC. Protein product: CASSGAANVLTF.

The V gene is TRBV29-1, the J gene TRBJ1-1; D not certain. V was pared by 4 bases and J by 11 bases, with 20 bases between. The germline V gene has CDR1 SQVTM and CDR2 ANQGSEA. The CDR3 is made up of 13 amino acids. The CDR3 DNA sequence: TGCAGCGTTGGACAAACTTGGGAGTCCCGGGCTTTCTTT. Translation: CSVGQTWESRAFF. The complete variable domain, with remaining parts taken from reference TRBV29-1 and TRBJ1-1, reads SAVISQKPSRDICQRGTSLTIQCQVDSQVTMMFWYRQQPGQSLTLIATANQGSEATYESGFVIDKFPISRPNLTFSTLTVSNMSPEDSSIYLCSVGQTWESRAFFGQGTRLTVV.

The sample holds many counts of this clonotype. CDR3 loop: CSASGFRSQGSSYNEQFF. CDR3 nucleotides: TGCAGTGCTAGCGGGTTCCGGAGCCAGGGGAGCTCCTACAATGAGCAGTTCTTC. The chain uses TRBV20-1 and TRBJ2-1; D perhaps matches TRBD1 (6 bases). Trimming removed 3 bases from V and 0 bases from J, with 21 bases in between. Germline CDR1 is DFQATT and CDR2 is SNEGSKA (reference sequence). The CDR3 runs to 18 residues.

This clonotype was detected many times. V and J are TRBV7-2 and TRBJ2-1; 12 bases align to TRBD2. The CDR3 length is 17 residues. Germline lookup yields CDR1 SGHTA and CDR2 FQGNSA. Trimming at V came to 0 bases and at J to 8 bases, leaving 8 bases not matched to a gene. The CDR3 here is CASSLAVLTSGSHEQFF. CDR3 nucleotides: TGTGCCAGCAGCTTAGCGGTCTTGACTAGCGGGAGCCATGAGCAGTTCTTC.

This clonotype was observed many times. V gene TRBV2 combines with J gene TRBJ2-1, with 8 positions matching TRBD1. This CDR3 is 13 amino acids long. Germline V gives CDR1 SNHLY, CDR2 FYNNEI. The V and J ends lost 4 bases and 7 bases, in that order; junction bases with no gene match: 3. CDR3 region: CASSVRGLNEQFF. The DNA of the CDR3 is TGTGCCAGCAGTGTCAGGGGGCTGAATGAGCAGTTCTTC.

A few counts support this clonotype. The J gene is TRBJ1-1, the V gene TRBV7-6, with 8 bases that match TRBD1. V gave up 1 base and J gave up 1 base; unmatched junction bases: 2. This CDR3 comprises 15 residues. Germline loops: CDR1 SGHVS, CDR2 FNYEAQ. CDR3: CASSLVQGANTEAFF. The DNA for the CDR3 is TGTGCCAGCAGCTTAGTGCAGGGGGCGAACACTGAAGCTTTCTTT.

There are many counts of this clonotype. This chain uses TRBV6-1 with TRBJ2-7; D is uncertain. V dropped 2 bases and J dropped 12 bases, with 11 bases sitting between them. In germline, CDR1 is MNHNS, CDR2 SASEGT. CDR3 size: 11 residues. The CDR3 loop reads CASSEKYPSYF. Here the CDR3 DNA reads TGTGCCAGCAGTGAAAAGTACCCATCGTACTTC.

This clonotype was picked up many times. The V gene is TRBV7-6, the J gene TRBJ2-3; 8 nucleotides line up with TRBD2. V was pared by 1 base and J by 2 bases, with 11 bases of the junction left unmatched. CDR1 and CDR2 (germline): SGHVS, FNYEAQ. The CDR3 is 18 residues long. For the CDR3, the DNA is TGTGCCAGCAGCTTAGAGTTCTACGGGAGGGAACTCACAGATACGCAGTATTTT. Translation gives CASSLEFYGRELTDTQYF.

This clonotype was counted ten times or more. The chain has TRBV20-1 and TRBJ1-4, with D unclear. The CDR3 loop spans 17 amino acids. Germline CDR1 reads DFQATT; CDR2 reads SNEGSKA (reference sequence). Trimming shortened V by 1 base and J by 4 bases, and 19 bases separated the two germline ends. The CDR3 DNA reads TGCAGTGCTAGAGGGAAGGTTCCTCACTTTGGTAATGAAAAACTGTTTTTT. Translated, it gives CSARGKVPHFGNEKLFF.

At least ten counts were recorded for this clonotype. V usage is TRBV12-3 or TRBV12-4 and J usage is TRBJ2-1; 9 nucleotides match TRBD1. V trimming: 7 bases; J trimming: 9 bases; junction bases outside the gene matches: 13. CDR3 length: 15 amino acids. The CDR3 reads CASTLMGTGNLEQFF. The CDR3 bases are TGTGCCAGCACCCTGATGGGGACAGGGAACCTTGAGCAGTTCTTC.

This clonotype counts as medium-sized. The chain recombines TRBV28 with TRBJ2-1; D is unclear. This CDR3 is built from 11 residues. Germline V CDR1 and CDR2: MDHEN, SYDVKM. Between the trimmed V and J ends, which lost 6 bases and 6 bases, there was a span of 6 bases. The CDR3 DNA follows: TGTGCCAGCAGGACTTTCAATGAGCAGTTCTTC. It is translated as CASRTFNEQFF.

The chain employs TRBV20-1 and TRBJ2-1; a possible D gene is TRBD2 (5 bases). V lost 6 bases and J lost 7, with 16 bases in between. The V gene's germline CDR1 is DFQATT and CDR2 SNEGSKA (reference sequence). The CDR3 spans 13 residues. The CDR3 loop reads CSAHKLTGNEQFF. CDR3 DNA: TGCAGTGCCCACAAACTGACGGGGAATGAGCAGTTCTTC.

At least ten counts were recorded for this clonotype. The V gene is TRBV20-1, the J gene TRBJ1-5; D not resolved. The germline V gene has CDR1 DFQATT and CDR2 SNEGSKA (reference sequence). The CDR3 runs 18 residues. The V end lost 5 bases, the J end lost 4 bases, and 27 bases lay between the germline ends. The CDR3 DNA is TGCAGTGCTGGAACCACACAGACGTGGCAGGAAACTAATCAGCCCCAGCATTTT. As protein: CSAGTTQTWQETNQPQHF.

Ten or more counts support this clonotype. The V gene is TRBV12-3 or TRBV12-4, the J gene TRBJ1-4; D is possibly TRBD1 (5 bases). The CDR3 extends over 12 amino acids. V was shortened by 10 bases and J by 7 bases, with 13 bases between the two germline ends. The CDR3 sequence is CAIGHRGEKLFF. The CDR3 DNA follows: TGTGCCATCGGACACCGAGGTGAAAAACTGTTTTTT.